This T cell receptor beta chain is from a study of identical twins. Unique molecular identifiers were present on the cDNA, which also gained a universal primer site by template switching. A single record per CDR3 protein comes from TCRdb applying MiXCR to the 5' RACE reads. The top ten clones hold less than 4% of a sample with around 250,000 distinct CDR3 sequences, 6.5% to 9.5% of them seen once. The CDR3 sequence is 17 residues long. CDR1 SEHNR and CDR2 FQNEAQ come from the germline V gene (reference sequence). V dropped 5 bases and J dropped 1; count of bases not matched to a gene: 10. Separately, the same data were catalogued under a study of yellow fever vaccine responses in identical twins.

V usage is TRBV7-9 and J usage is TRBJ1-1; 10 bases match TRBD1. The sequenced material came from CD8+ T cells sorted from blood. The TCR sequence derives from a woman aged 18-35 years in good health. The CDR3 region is CASSVPGTGVENTEAFF. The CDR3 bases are TGTGCCAGCAGCGTACCCGGGACAGGGGTTGAGAACACTGAAGCTTTCTTT.